Following are 15 T cell receptor beta chains from one sample sequenced in a study of blood T cell repertoires in COVID-19. Assay: immunoSEQ multiplex PCR; the TCRdb copy retains only in-frame clones and omits some. The sample records 150,000 to 200,000 clones, approximately 92% being singletons. The source material was peripheral blood. The origin of the receptors is a man aged 45-65 years with acute or convalescent COVID-19.

This CDR3 reads CASILPEKLFF. The CDR3 bases are TGCGCCAGCATTCTCCCTGAAAAACTGTTTTTT. V and J are TRBV23-1 and TRBJ1-4, with D uncertain. TRBV23-1 is placed among ORFs of uncertain function. The CDR3 runs to 11 residues. Trimming stripped 7 bases from V and 7 bases from J, with 7 bases between.

The DNA of the CDR3 is TGTGCCAGCAGCGTAGAAGGGACTAGCGGCCCTGGGGGGGGGAATACGCAGTATTTT. It specifies CASSVEGTSGPGGGNTQYF. The J gene is TRBJ2-3, the V gene TRBV9; TRBD2 matches at 11 bases. CDR3 length: 19 amino acids. V dropped 0 bases and J dropped 7; count of bases not matched to a gene: 16. CDR1 SGDLS and CDR2 YYNGEE come from the germline V gene.

J is TRBJ2-1 and V is TRBV29-1, with a weak D call TRBD2 (5 bases). Looked up from germline, CDR1 is SQVTM and CDR2 is ANQGSEA. This CDR3 is 14 amino acids long. V was cut by 4 bases and J by 0 bases, with 10 bases left in between. The CDR3 loop is CSVVWESSYNEQFF. The DNA of the CDR3 is TGCAGCGTTGTGTGGGAGAGCTCCTACAATGAGCAGTTCTTC.

The CDR3 protein is CASSLLPRTSGRGYEQFF. DNA of the CDR3: TGTGCCAGCAGCCTCCTCCCCCGGACTAGCGGGAGGGGCTATGAGCAGTTCTTC. V usage is TRBV7-3 and J usage is TRBJ2-1; 15 nucleotides match TRBD2. The germline CDR1 and CDR2 sequences are SGHTA and FQGTGA. CDR3 length equals 18 residues. V shed 5 bases and J 8 bases; nucleotides not matched to a gene: 13. Using reference TRBV7-3 and TRBJ2-1 for the parts outside the CDR3, the full variable domain is GAGVSQTPSNKVTEKGKYVELRCDPISGHTALYWYRQSLGQGPEFLIYFQGTGAADDSGLPNDRFFAVRPEGSVSTLKIQRTERGDSAVYLCASSLLPRTSGRGYEQFFGPGTRLTVL.

The CDR3 here is CASSSEGTGFETQYF. The CDR3 DNA reads TGTGCCAGCAGCTCCGAGGGGACAGGGTTCGAGACCCAGTACTTC. This chain connects TRBV9 to TRBJ2-5; 9 positions agree with TRBD1. Per the germline V gene, CDR1 is SGDLS and CDR2 is YYNGEE. V shed 4 bases and J 5 bases; nucleotides not matched to a gene: 9. The CDR3 spans 15 residues.

This chain joins TRBV9 and TRBJ1-6; TRBD1 agrees at 8 bases. This CDR3 spans 14 amino acids. The germline V gene has CDR1 SGDLS and CDR2 YYNGEE. Unmatched junction bases numbered 2, after V lost 5 bases and J lost 4 bases. CDR3 coding DNA: TGTGCCAGCAGAGGACAGGGTTATAATTCACCCCTCCACTTT. It codes for CASRGQGYNSPLHF.

For the CDR3, the DNA is TGTGCCAGCAGTTTATGGGCCGGCGGGAGGGATACGCAGTATTTT. Amino acid sequence: CASSLWAGGRDTQYF. The chain links TRBV27 to TRBJ2-3; 8 nucleotides line up with TRBD2. The V and J ends lost 1 base and 6 bases, in that order; junction bases with no gene match: 6. This CDR3 is built from 15 residues. Germline V gene sequence: CDR1 MNHEY, CDR2 SMNVEV (reference sequence).

The chain combines TRBV28 with TRBJ1-6; D is perhaps TRBD1 (6 bases). CDR1 is MDHEN, CDR2 SYDVKM, per germline. Trimming took off 6 bases at V and 3 bases at J, with 18 bases between the two ends. CDR3 length: 17 amino acids. The CDR3 sequence: CASSISTGQYYNSPLHF. Written as DNA, the CDR3 is TGTGCCAGCAGCATTAGCACCGGACAGTACTATAATTCACCCCTCCACTTT.

The rearrangement links TRBV21-1 to TRBJ2-2; the table names TRBD2, a call not compared with the DNA. TRBV21-1 is described as a pseudogene. The CDR3 totals 17 residues. The CDR3 coding sequence is TGTGCCAGCAGCAACCCTTCGTCCAGCGGGAGGCCCGGGGAGCTGTTTTTT. Translating it yields CASSNPSSSGRPGELFF.

The chain has TRBV30 and TRBJ1-1; 10 bases map to TRBD1. The CDR3 extends over 15 amino acids. The germline CDR1 and CDR2 sequences are GTSNPN and SVGIG (reference sequence). Germline trimming cut 0 bases from V and 4 bases from J; bases unmatched to any gene: 5. Here the CDR3 DNA reads TGTGCCTGGAGTGTATTCAGGACAGGGGGCACTGAAGCTTTCTTT. As protein: CAWSVFRTGGTEAFF.

V usage is TRBV5-1 and J usage is TRBJ2-1; 8 bases fit TRBD1. Germline assignment: CDR1 SGHRS and CDR2 YFSETQ. The CDR3 contains 13 residues. With 2 bases clipped from V and 8 bases from J, the junction kept 3 bases outside the gene matches. CDR3 region: CASSFTGGYEQFF. Written as DNA, the CDR3 is TGCGCCAGCAGCTTCACAGGGGGATATGAGCAGTTCTTC.

This clone has a single count. Other nucleotide sequences from this sample produce the same CDR3. This chain links TRBV28 with TRBJ2-6; TRBD2 is a possible D gene (5 bases). The CDR3 extends over 15 amino acids. Trimming removed 2 bases at V and 0 bases at J, with 5 bases between. Germline values: CDR1 MDHEN, CDR2 SYDVKM. The CDR3 sequence: CASSLRGSGANVLTF. The CDR3, as DNA: TGTGCCAGCAGTTTACGGGGCTCTGGGGCCAACGTCCTGACTTTC.

This chain links TRBV7-3 with TRBJ1-2; D may be TRBD1 (6 bases). The CDR3 sequence is 15 residues long. CDR1 and CDR2 from the germline V gene are SGHTA and FQGTGA. V lost 2 bases, J lost 3 bases, and 13 bases lay in between. The CDR3 DNA reads as TGTGCCAGCAGCTTAGGGGCGGGGGGCCACTATGGCTACACCTTC. Protein: CASSLGAGGHYGYTF.

The CDR3 protein is CASSWGGDTEAFF. The CDR3 DNA reads TGTGCCAGCAGCTGGGGGGGTGACACTGAAGCTTTCTTT. The gene calls are TRBV27 and TRBJ1-1, with a tentative D call TRBD1 (5 bases). Trimming pared 6 bases from V and 3 bases from J, leaving 11 bases between. CDR1 is MNHEY and CDR2 is SMNVEV in the germline V gene (reference sequence). This CDR3 spans 13 amino acids.

This rearrangement joins TRBV7-3 to TRBJ1-6; perhaps TRBD1 as D (5 bases). CDR1 is SGHTA and CDR2 is FQGTGA in the germline V gene. The CDR3 is made up of 13 amino acids. V lost 4 bases, J lost 5 bases, and 6 bases lay in between. The CDR3 bases are TGTGCCAGCAGCTCGGGGGATAATTCACCCCTCCACTTT. Protein sequence: CASSSGDNSPLHF.